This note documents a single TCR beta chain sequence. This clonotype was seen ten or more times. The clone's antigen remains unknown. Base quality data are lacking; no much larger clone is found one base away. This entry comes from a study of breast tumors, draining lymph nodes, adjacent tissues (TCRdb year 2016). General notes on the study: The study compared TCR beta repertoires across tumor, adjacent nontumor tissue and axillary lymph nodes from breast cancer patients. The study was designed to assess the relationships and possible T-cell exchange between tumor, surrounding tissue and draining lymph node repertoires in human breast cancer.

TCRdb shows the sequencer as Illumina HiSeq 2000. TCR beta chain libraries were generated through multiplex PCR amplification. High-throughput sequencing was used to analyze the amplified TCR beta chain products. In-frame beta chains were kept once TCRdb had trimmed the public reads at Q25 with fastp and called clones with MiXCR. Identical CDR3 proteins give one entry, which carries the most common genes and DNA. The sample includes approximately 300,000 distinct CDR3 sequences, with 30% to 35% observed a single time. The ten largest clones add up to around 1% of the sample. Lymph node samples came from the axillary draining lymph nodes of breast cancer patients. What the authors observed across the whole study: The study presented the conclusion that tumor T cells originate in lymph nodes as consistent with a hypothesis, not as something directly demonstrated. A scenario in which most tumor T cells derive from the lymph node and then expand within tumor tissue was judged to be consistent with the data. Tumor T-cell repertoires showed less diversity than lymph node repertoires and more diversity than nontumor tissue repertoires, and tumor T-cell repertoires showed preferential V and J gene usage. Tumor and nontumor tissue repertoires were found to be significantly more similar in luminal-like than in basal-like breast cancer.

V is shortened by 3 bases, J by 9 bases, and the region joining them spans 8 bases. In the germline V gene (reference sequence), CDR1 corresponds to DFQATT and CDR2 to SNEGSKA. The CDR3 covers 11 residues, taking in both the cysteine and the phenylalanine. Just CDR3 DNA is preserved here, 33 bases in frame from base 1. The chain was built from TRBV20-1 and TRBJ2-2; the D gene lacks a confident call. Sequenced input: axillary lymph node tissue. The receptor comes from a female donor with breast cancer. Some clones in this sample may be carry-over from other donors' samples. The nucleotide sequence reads TGCAGTGCTAGGATGGTGCGGGAGCTGTTTTTT. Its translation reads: CSARMVRELFF.